This T cell receptor beta chain was obtained from a study of cytomegalovirus exposure and HLA in healthy donors. CDR1 and CDR2 from the germline V gene are SGHRS and YFSETQ. The CDR3 consists of 14 residues. The germline V and J ends were trimmed by 6 bases and 6 bases, with 15 bases remaining between them. Concerning this clone: Antigen specificity is unknown.

Study-level results: The study reported that TCR beta sequences accurately predicted HLA-A and HLA-B alleles in most subjects. For presence/absence analyses, sequencing depth was assumed to be roughly uniform across donors. Usually a TCR sequence was rare, but some public TCRs were found in many donors. Some highly shared sequence variants likely arose as a pipeline artifact.

Primers included in the PCR were 60 Vbeta and 13 Jbeta primers. Repertoires were generated with immunoSEQ multiplex PCR, while TCRdb's copy carries only in-frame clones and drops some. The sample carries about 110,000 clones, around 80% recorded once. The receptor comes from a man aged 25-40 years in good health and CMV-seropositive. The V gene is TRBV5-1, the J gene TRBJ2-2; a possible D gene is TRBD1 (5 bases). Sequencing was done on a sample of PBMCs. As DNA, the CDR3 is TGCGCCAGCACCCCAGGGTCCCCAGCCGGGGAGCTGTTTTTT. Its protein is CASTPGSPAGELFF.